The present TCR beta chain was sequenced within a study of blood T cell repertoires in COVID-19. Across the whole study: Samples of COVID-19 (acute and convalescent) were obtained from the United States, Italy and Spain. PBMCs, B-cell-depleted T cells, or T cells provided the cDNA or gDNA that made up the material.

In the original workflow: Estimation of nucleated cell counts was performed using reference gene primer amplification. Sequencing used immunoSEQ multiplex PCR; TCRdb keeps in-frame clones, though not all of them. The DNA was the basis for D and trimming; V, J and clone size are from that table. The sample carries under 450,000 clones, more than 65% recorded once. CDR3 length equals 16 residues. V shed 2 bases and J 4 bases; nucleotides not matched to a gene: 11. In germline, CDR1 is SGHDT, CDR2 YYEEEE. The TCR originated in a human donor with acute or convalescent COVID-19. The donor label of this sample is uncertain. Sequences were obtained from peripheral blood. The chain joins TRBV5-6 to TRBJ1-2; 7 bases align to TRBD1. The CDR3 here is CASSFRDSFLPYGYTF. The CDR3 coding sequence is TGTGCCAGCAGCTTCCGGGACAGCTTCCTGCCCTATGGCTACACCTTC.